Listed below are T cell receptor beta chains from one sample, sequenced in a study of identical twins' blood T cells. A single record per CDR3 protein comes from TCRdb applying MiXCR to the 5' RACE reads. Of roughly 340,000 distinct CDR3 sequences listed, around 30% are singletons. Sequencing was done on a sample of PBMCs. Every receptor here comes from a woman aged 18 to 49 in good health. Each CDR3 is given with its conserved first and last residue. The order of the fields is V gene, CDR3 length, D gene, J gene, clone size, CDR3 protein, CDR3 DNA. The D gene is left open where the match is weak. Where a row states a size, it is once, few, many or the class of an expanded clone; other rows omit it.

TRBV11-2,14,TRBD1,TRBJ1-5,NA,CASSLGRGGQPQHF,TGTGCCAGCAGCTTAGGCAGGGGGGGTCAGCCCCAGCATTTT
TRBV3-1,14,NA,TRBJ2-2,many,CASSQVGGTGELFF,TGTGCCAGCAGCCAAGTGGGAGGTACCGGGGAGCTGTTTTTT
TRBV4-1,15,NA,TRBJ1-1,few,CASSHPFILGSEAFF,TGCGCCAGCAGCCACCCTTTCATCTTAGGTTCTGAAGCTTTCTTT
TRBV6-5,17,NA,TRBJ2-5,many,CASSYSRRVEDQETQYF,TGTGCCAGCAGTTACTCGAGGCGGGTGGAGGACCAAGAGACCCAGTACTTC
TRBV9,15,TRBD2,TRBJ2-3,NA,CASSTSGSQADTQYF,TGTGCCAGCAGCACAAGCGGGAGTCAGGCAGATACGCAGTATTTT
TRBV9,15,NA,TRBJ2-4,few,CASSEAGSPVNIQYF,TGTGCCAGCAGCGAGGCAGGGTCCCCGGTCAACATTCAGTACTTC
TRBV2,15,TRBD2,TRBJ2-3,NA,CAGGLAGVRTDTQYF,TGTGCCGGCGGGCTAGCGGGAGTTCGGACAGATACGCAGTATTTT
TRBV7-2,14,NA,TRBJ1-1,few,CASSLRFGNTEAFF,TGTGCCAGCAGCTTACGATTCGGGAACACTGAAGCTTTCTTT
TRBV10-3,15,NA,TRBJ1-1,NA,CAISEDDSRDTEAFF,TGTGCCATCAGTGAGGACGACAGCAGGGACACTGAAGCTTTCTTT
TRBV29-1,13,NA,TRBJ1-1,NA,CSVGGAGDTEAFF,TGCAGCGTTGGGGGGGCAGGGGACACTGAAGCTTTCTTT
TRBV12-3/TRBV12-4,15,NA,TRBJ2-2,NA,CASSLVGTSTGELFF,TGTGCCAGCAGTTTAGTAGGGACTTCTACCGGGGAGCTGTTTTTT
TRBV5-1,16,TRBD1,TRBJ1-3,few,CASSPRQGHSGNTIYF,TGCGCCAGCAGCCCCCGACAGGGCCACTCTGGAAACACCATATATTTT
TRBV5-1,13,NA,TRBJ1-1,few,CASSPSGGAEAFF,TGCGCCAGCAGCCCGAGTGGGGGTGCTGAAGCTTTCTTT
TRBV19,14,NA,TRBJ2-1,NA,CASSPVMRDNEQFF,TGTGCCAGTAGCCCAGTGATGAGGGACAATGAGCAGTTCTTC
TRBV5-1,14,NA,TRBJ2-3,few,CASSSSGGANTQYF,TGCGCCAGCAGCAGTAGTGGGGGAGCGAATACGCAGTATTTT
TRBV6-2/TRBV6-3,16,NA,TRBJ1-1,many,CASITAGYTLNTEAFF,TGTGCCAGCATCACCGCCGGGTACACGCTAAACACTGAAGCTTTCTTT
TRBV20-1,18,TRBD2,TRBJ2-3,NA,CSARALGGTSGNTDTQYF,TGCAGTGCTAGAGCCCTCGGGGGGACTAGCGGGAATACAGATACGCAGTATTTT
TRBV25-1,15,TRBD1,TRBJ1-4,NA,CASSVTAQGEEKLFF,TGTGCCAGCAGTGTAACGGCGCAGGGGGAGGAAAAACTGTTTTTT
TRBV20-1,13,NA,TRBJ1-1,NA,CSARGARPTEAFF,TGCAGTGCTAGAGGGGCAAGGCCCACTGAAGCTTTCTTT
TRBV9,16,TRBD2,TRBJ2-1,NA,CASSAKLAGGSNEQFF,TGTGCCAGCAGCGCCAAACTGGCGGGAGGATCCAATGAGCAGTTCTTC
TRBV6-2/TRBV6-3,17,NA,TRBJ1-1,NA,CASSYSIGDIMNTEAFF,TGTGCCAGCAGTTACTCGATAGGGGATATAATGAACACTGAAGCTTTCTTT
TRBV29-1,14,TRBD1,TRBJ1-1,few,CSVDRQGADTEAFF,TGCAGCGTTGATAGACAGGGGGCCGACACTGAAGCTTTCTTT
TRBV10-3,12,NA,TRBJ2-7,many,CATRDRSYEQYF,TGTGCCACCCGGGACCGGTCCTACGAGCAGTACTTC